This TCR beta chain is from a study of spatial heterogeneity in lung cancer (dated by TCRdb to the late 2010s). For context, the study as a whole: Beta-chain transcripts were consistently detected in greater numbers than alpha-chain transcripts, which likely reflected higher beta-chain transcript abundance. In non-small cell lung cancer, the study quantitatively compared TCR alpha and beta repertoires across several tumor regions, matched nontumor lung, and blood. At surgery, both alpha and beta chains were TCR-sequenced in fewer than 250 tumor regions, about 61 matched nontumor lung samples and just over 55 PBMC samples. In the raw uncorrected reads, each unique combination of TCR and UMI appeared on average more than ten times. The study linked features of the TCR repertoire to counts of nonsynonymous mutations, which were determined by whole-exome sequencing of tumor tissue. Study-wide findings and limitations: Additional single-cell paired TCR alpha and beta sequencing was considered necessary to confirm, at a functional level, the hypothesis that regional TCRs recognize regional mutations. Ubiquitous expanded tumor TCRs showed up in blood more often at tumor resection than at routine follow-up.

The sample's time point, from its label and the paper: sample taken at primary tumor resection. Without any cell sorting, TCR sequencing was performed on whole RNA extracted either from tumor and nontumor lung tissue or from cryopreserved PBMC samples. The donors were fewer than 90 patients from the lung TRACERx cohort who had early-stage, untreated non-small cell lung cancer. Only patients with enough RNA available from two or more tumor regions were chosen for TCR sequencing. This clonotype was seen repeatedly, ten times or more. Its antigen specificity is not known. Per-base qualities were not stored, and no clone one base away is much larger. The library was obtained by 5' RACE. The instrument given in TCRdb is NextSeq 500. To allow correction of PCR and sequencing errors, the TCR library protocol tagged every TCR cDNA molecule with a unique molecular identifier. The authors' analysis ran thus. TCR identification, UMI-based error correction and CDR3 extraction were performed with Decombinator tools. TCRs above a frequency of 2 per 1,000, corresponding to the top 1% of the tumor frequency distribution, were defined as expanded. Rényi diversity was computed with the R vegan package after subsampling each repertoire 100 times to 5,000 TCRs. CDR3 similarity networks were constructed using string-kernel similarity of amino acid triplets, with links drawn between CDR3s whose pairwise similarity was above 0.82. TCRdb cleaned the public reads at Q25 with fastp, built clones with MiXCR and kept in-frame beta chains. Each entry is one CDR3 protein sequence, shown with its most common DNA and genes. TCRdb assigned the V and J calls; the authors' analysis was not used. The sample table shows about 42,000 distinct CDR3 sequences, and 6.5% to 8.5% are seen once. About 45% of the sample is held by the ten biggest clonotypes.

The germline V gene specifies LGHNA as CDR1 and YNFKEQ as CDR2. From the cysteine up to the phenylalanine, the CDR3 has a length of 14 residues. The entry retains the CDR3 DNA only, 42 bases that are in frame from base 1. Trimming removed 0 bases from V and 7 bases from J, leaving 13 bases between the germline ends. The chain uses TRBV4-2 and TRBJ2-7; a weak D assignment points to TRBD1 (6 bases agree). The source material was PBMCs, sampled at surgery. The sequence was collected from a female donor with early-stage non-small cell lung cancer. For the CDR3, the sequence is CASSQDWQGSEQYF. The DNA sequence is as follows: TGTGCCAGCAGCCAAGACTGGCAGGGGTCTGAGCAGTACTTC.